The T cell receptor (beta chain) described here comes from a study of T cell repertoires in cytomegalovirus infection. Study information: It was the public TCR beta signatures that indicated both CMV infection and matching HLA type.

On this clonotype: Antigen unknown.

Germline loops: CDR1 MNHNY, CDR2 SVGAGI (reference sequence). The CDR3 runs 16 residues. The V gene lost 2 bases and the J gene lost 6 bases, with 14 bases spanning the gap. MiXCR, run by TCRdb on the reads, gives a single entry per CDR3 protein. The table lists fewer than 550,000 distinct CDR3 sequences, roughly a third of them singletons, with roughly 13% in the top ten. Findings of the study overall: Identification of carriers of CMV plus the relevant HLA was achieved through cumulative public TCR beta family frequency.

The source material was PBMCs. The sequence was collected from a human donor in good health (CMV status not recorded). Some clones in this sample may be carry-over from other donors' samples. V is TRBV6-6 and J is TRBJ1-6; D is ambiguous. Here the CDR3 reads CASSYRTANINSPLHF. The CDR3 DNA reads TGTGCCAGCAGTTACAGGACGGCAAACATTAATTCACCCCTCCACTTT.